Reported below is one T cell receptor (beta chain). Its antigen is as yet unknown. The sample comes from a study of blood T cells in healthy people across ages. Study outcomes and limitations: As age increased, TCR beta diversity per million T cells fell in a roughly linear fashion.

The second PCR ran roughly 6 to 12 cycles with a sample-barcoded 5' primer and J-beta primers. TCRdb re-called the 5' RACE reads through MiXCR, storing one row per CDR3 protein. Here the sample spans some 730,000 distinct CDR3 sequences, 20% to 25% being singletons. The V gene end was trimmed by 4 bases and the J gene end by 0 bases; junction bases not matched to a gene: 7. The CDR3 extends over 18 amino acids. Germline lookup yields CDR1 SGHVS and CDR2 FQNEAQ. Researchers collected around 11 milliliters of peripheral blood from every single donor. This chain uses TRBV7-8 with TRBJ2-3, with 13 positions matching TRBD2. This clonotype was obtained from a man between 65 and 80 years old in good health. The sample taken for sequencing was blood. The CDR3 is CASSWEGLAGSSTDTQYF. CDR3 DNA sequence: TGTGCCAGCAGCTGGGAGGGACTAGCGGGGTCAAGCACAGATACGCAGTATTTT.